This is a list of T cell receptor beta chains from one sample in a study of T cell responses to AZD1222 COVID-19 vaccine. The protocol was immunoSEQ multiplex PCR, while the TCRdb copy is restricted to in-frame clones and leaves out a portion. The data contain around 150,000 clones, approximately 88% of them singletons. Sequencing used peripheral blood, obtained on day 0 of MenACWY control vaccination. The receptors were sampled from an adult in good health. CDR3s include the opening cysteine and the closing phenylalanine or tryptophan. D genes are given only for firm matches. Expanded clones get a size class; other rows say once, few or many, or leave the size out.

v_gene	j_gene	d_gene	abundance	len	CDR3nt	CDR3aa
TRBV18	TRBJ1-4	TRBD1	-	15	TGTGCCAGCTCACGAACAGGACAGGGTGGTGAAAAACTGTTTTTT	CASSRTGQGGEKLFF
TRBV28	TRBJ2-7	TRBD1	-	14	TGTGCCAGCAGCCCTAGGACAGGGGCCAACGAGCAGTACTTC	CASSPRTGANEQYF
TRBV19	TRBJ1-3	-	-	15	TGTGCCAGTAGTGAACAGGGTCCCTCTGGAAACACCATATATTTT	CASSEQGPSGNTIYF
TRBV5-1	TRBJ1-4	-	-	15	TGCGCCAGCAGCCGCGGGACTGCAACTAATGAAAAACTGTTTTTT	CASSRGTATNEKLFF
TRBV7-3	TRBJ1-6	-	-	13	TGTGCCAGCAGGATTACCCGTAGTTCACCCCTCCACTTT	CASRITRSSPLHF
TRBV2	TRBJ1-2	-	once	16	TGTGCCAGCAGTGAATCCGGGACACACACTAACTATGGCTACACCTTC	CASSESGTHTNYGYTF
TRBV5-6	TRBJ1-4	-	-	12	TGTGCCAGCAGCTTTTCCGGGGGAAAACTGTTTTTT	CASSFSGGKLFF
TRBV5-1	TRBJ2-7	-	-	14	TGCGCCAGCAGCTTGACCCGGGACTCCTACGAGCAGTACTTC	CASSLTRDSYEQYF
TRBV29-1	TRBJ1-2	-	-	11	TGCAGCGTCGACTATGTTAATGGCTACACCTTC	CSVDYVNGYTF
TRBV13	TRBJ1-1	-	-	17	TGTGCCAGCAGCCTAGGGCGGATGGTCAGGCGGTGGACTGAAGCTTTCTTT	CASSLGRMVRRWTEAFF
TRBV10-3	TRBJ1-4	-	-	13	TGTGCCATCAGTGACAGGGAAAATGAAAAACTGTTTTTT	CAISDRENEKLFF
TRBV27	TRBJ2-5	TRBD1	-	15	TGTGCCAGCAGTTTATCGACGACAGGGGTAGAGACCCAGTACTTC	CASSLSTTGVETQYF
TRBV9	TRBJ1-6	-	-	17	TGTGCCAGCAGCGTAAGCCCAACGGACTCCTATAATTCACCCCTCCACTTT	CASSVSPTDSYNSPLHF
TRBV15	TRBJ2-1	-	-	14	TGTGCCACCAGCAGAGATACTAGAGGGAGTGAGCAGTTCTTC	CATSRDTRGSEQFF
TRBV7-2	TRBJ1-5	-	once	15	TGTGCCAGCAGCAACACGCGGGGGAACAATCAGCCCCAGCATTTT	CASSNTRGNNQPQHF
TRBV27	TRBJ2-3	-	-	13	TGTGCCAGCGCAAGGGCCGGCACAGATACGCAGTATTTT	CASARAGTDTQYF
TRBV10-3	TRBJ2-7	-	-	16	TGTGCCATCAGTGAGTCGATATTCTCAGGTTCTCGGGAGCAGTACTTC	CAISESIFSGSREQYF
TRBV28	TRBJ1-5	-	-	15	TGTGCCAGCAGTTTATCCCCAAAGGGCAATCAGCCCCAGCATTTT	CASSLSPKGNQPQHF
TRBV4-3	TRBJ2-1	-	-	17	TGCGCCAGCAGCCAAGACGGACCTCCGAGCTCCTACAATGAGCAGTTCTTC	CASSQDGPPSSYNEQFF
TRBV7-2	TRBJ2-6	-	-	19	TGTGCCAGCAGCTTACACCCCCCAGGCATGAGCTCTGGGGCCAACGTCCTGACTTTC	CASSLHPPGMSSGANVLTF
TRBV11-2	TRBJ2-1	-	once	14	TGTGCCAGCAGCAGGGGATCCTCCTACAATGAGCAGTTCTTC	CASSRGSSYNEQFF
TRBV30	TRBJ1-4	-	-	12	TGTGCCGGCGGGACGGATCATGAAAAACTGTTTTTT	CAGGTDHEKLFF
TRBV5-1	TRBJ2-6	-	-	17	TGCGCCAGCAGCGCAGGACACGTGCAGGCTGGGGCCAACGTCCTGACTTTC	CASSAGHVQAGANVLTF
TRBV6-6	TRBJ2-1	TRBD2	-	16	TGTGCCAGCAGGCCTCAACTAGCGGACTCCTACAATGAGCAGTTCTTC	CASRPQLADSYNEQFF
TRBV9	TRBJ1-5	TRBD1	-	15	TGTGCCAGCAGCCTTACAGGGGGCCCGAATCAGCCCCAGCATTTT	CASSLTGGPNQPQHF
TRBV28	TRBJ2-7	-	-	13	TGTGCCACACTAACGAGGCTCTCCTACGAGCAGTACTTC	CATLTRLSYEQYF
TRBV6-6	TRBJ1-5	-	-	14	TGTGCCAGCAGCGCTCAGGAGATCAATCAGCCCCAGCATTTT	CASSAQEINQPQHF
TRBV25-1	TRBJ2-2	-	-	16	TGTGCCAGCATCCGTTCGGACAGTAAGAGCACCGGGGAGCTGTTTTTT	CASIRSDSKSTGELFF
TRBV30	TRBJ2-3	-	-	15	TGTGCCTGGAGAAGACAGGCGCCTAACACAGATACGCAGTATTTT	CAWRRQAPNTDTQYF
TRBV6-5	TRBJ1-1	TRBD1	-	15	TGTGCCAGCAGTTACGGGACAGGGGTGAACACTGAAGCTTTCTTT	CASSYGTGVNTEAFF
TRBV6-1	TRBJ1-2	-	-	16	TGTGCCAGCAGTGTTACCCGGGACTCCCCCGGGGATGGCTACACCTTC	CASSVTRDSPGDGYTF
TRBV11-2	TRBJ2-1	-	-	13	TGTGCCAGCAGCTTAGATCGCGTCAATGAGCAGTTCTTC	CASSLDRVNEQFF
TRBV19	TRBJ1-6	TRBD1	-	12	TGTGCCAGTCAGGGGGCAGGTTCACCCCTCCACTTT	CASQGAGSPLHF
TRBV7-6	TRBJ2-7	TRBD1	few	15	TGTGCCAGCAGTGCATTAGGGACAGGGGACTCCGAGCAGTACTTC	CASSALGTGDSEQYF
TRBV19	TRBJ2-1	-	-	12	TGTGCCAGTCGAGAGGGGTGGAATGAGCAGTTCTTC	CASREGWNEQFF
TRBV12-3/TRBV12-4	TRBJ2-7	-	-	12	TGTGCCAGCATGAGGGACTCCTACGAGCAGTACTTC	CASMRDSYEQYF
TRBV24-1	TRBJ2-4	-	-	15	TGTGCCACCAGTGAGCAGGGTGGTACCAAAAACATTCAGTACTTC	CATSEQGGTKNIQYF
TRBV6-4	TRBJ1-2	TRBD1	-	17	TGTGCCAGCAGTGACCGACAGGGGGTACTAGCTAACTATGGCTACACCTTC	CASSDRQGVLANYGYTF
TRBV12-3/TRBV12-4	TRBJ1-2	-	-	10	TGTGCCAGCTCCGGGACTGGCTACACCTTC	CASSGTGYTF
TRBV28	TRBJ2-6	-	once	16	TGTGCCAGCACGGGCGGTCCCAGCTCTGGGGCCAACGTCCTGACTTTC	CASTGGPSSGANVLTF
TRBV19	TRBJ1-1	-	once	18	TGTGCCAGTAGTGCTAGTCGCAGGGCGGAGGAAAGGAACACTGAAGCTTTCTTT	CASSASRRAEERNTEAFF
TRBV4-1	TRBJ1-4	-	-	16	TGCGCCAGCAGCCAAGACTGGCCCAAAACTAATGAAAAACTGTTTTTT	CASSQDWPKTNEKLFF
TRBV6-5	TRBJ1-2	-	-	12	TGTGCCAGCACTCTGGACAGACATGGCTACACCTTC	CASTLDRHGYTF
TRBV18	TRBJ1-2	-	-	15	TGTGCCAGCTCACCACGACAGGAATGGAGCTATGGCTACACCTTC	CASSPRQEWSYGYTF
TRBV5-1	TRBJ1-3	-	-	16	TGCGCCAGCAGCTTAAGTCGGGGGGCGCCTGGAAACACCATATATTTT	CASSLSRGAPGNTIYF
TRBV5-1	TRBJ2-7	-	-	15	TGCGCCAGCAGCTTGGCCGGTCGCAGGGTAGAGGAGCAGTACTTC	CASSLAGRRVEEQYF
TRBV5-1	TRBJ2-7	-	-	13	TGCGCCAGCAGCTTTACAGGTAGCCACGAGCAGTACTTC	CASSFTGSHEQYF
TRBV7-3	TRBJ1-1	-	-	14	TGTGCCAGCAGCTTAACGGGCAGAAACACTGAAGCTTTCTTT	CASSLTGRNTEAFF
TRBV24-1	TRBJ2-1	-	-	14	TGTGCCACCAGTATGGGGAGCTCCTACAATGAGCAGTTCTTC	CATSMGSSYNEQFF
TRBV19	TRBJ1-1	-	-	12	TGTGCCAGTAGTATCTGGAACACTGAAGCTTTCTTT	CASSIWNTEAFF
TRBV7-8	TRBJ2-5	TRBD1	-	15	TGTGCCAGCAGCCGAGCAACAGGGGGTGGGGAGACCCAGTACTTC	CASSRATGGGETQYF
TRBV7-8	TRBJ1-1	-	-	13	TGTGCCAGCAGCTTAGACGGGCCCACTGAAGCTTTCTTT	CASSLDGPTEAFF
TRBV7-9	TRBJ2-3	-	-	16	TGTGCCAGCAGCTTAGATCCGACAGTTTTCACAGATACGCAGTATTTT	CASSLDPTVFTDTQYF
TRBV6-4	TRBJ2-3	-	few	16	TGTGCCAGCAGTGACTCGACGGGGGGCGGCACAGATACGCAGTATTTT	CASSDSTGGGTDTQYF
TRBV5-1	TRBJ2-3	TRBD1	-	16	TGCGCCAGCAGTCTGACAGGGGGAGAGTTCCCAGATACGCAGTATTTT	CASSLTGGEFPDTQYF
TRBV5-6	TRBJ1-4	-	once	14	TGTGCCAGCAGCTGGGACCGGGGCTCTGAAAAACTGTTTTTT	CASSWDRGSEKLFF
TRBV15	TRBJ1-6	-	-	16	TGTGCCACCAGCAGAGGGAAGGGCTCCTATAATTCACCCCTCCACTTT	CATSRGKGSYNSPLHF
TRBV11-2	TRBJ1-1	-	once	15	TGTGCCAGCAGCTACGTGAGGCAGGGGCGGACTGAAGCTTTCTTT	CASSYVRQGRTEAFF
TRBV5-1	TRBJ2-2	TRBD2	-	15	TGCGCCAGCAGCTTAACTAGCGCGAACACCGGGGAGCTGTTTTTT	CASSLTSANTGELFF
TRBV12-2	TRBJ2-3	-	-	18	TGTGCAAGTCGCCATACGGTAGACAGGGGCCGTGGTGCAGATACGCAGTATTTT	CASRHTVDRGRGADTQYF